This T cell receptor (beta chain) emerged from a study of shared clonotypes between healthy human individuals (TCRdb year 2020). Describing the broader study: The cohort included a few men and a couple of women between 18 and 49 years of age. Per donor, three plates each were used for CD4 naive and CD4 memory, two for CD8 naive, and one for CD8 memory. The study deeply sequenced blood TCR repertoires of five healthy adults to estimate repertoire size and the extent of clonotype sharing between individuals. Different laboratories and diverse techniques were used to prepare libraries and sequence TCR repertoires, to increase sequencing depth and limit assay-specific biases. Per donor, leukapheresis produced somewhere between about 0.94 and 10 billion PBMCs.

Turning to this clone: Its antigen is currently not known. Base quality data are lacking; no much larger clone is found one base away.

Overall results and qualifications from the work: Because the study included only a small number of donors, the genetic and exposure-history diversity represented was limited. Even with the large sequencing depth, rarefaction of the sorted-subset datasets indicated that sequencing was incomplete. Across several donors, approximately 5% of naive CD4, roughly 3.5% of naive CD8, 2.3% of memory CD4, and 0.4% of memory CD8 clonotypes were shared. Sampling was restricted to blood, and TCR repertoires in tissues likely differ from the TCR repertoires found in blood. Naive subsets generally had larger estimated clonotype richness than memory subsets did. Compared with non-shared clonotypes, clonotypes shared by all four sorted-subset donors had higher generation probabilities. Pairwise subsampling indicated that sequencing depth was expected to affect the degree of clonotype sharing among donors.

Using the deep immunoSEQ assay, multiplex PCR amplified TCR CDR3 regions from genomic DNA. Extracted genomic DNA from each cell subset was distributed evenly across all wells of several immunoSEQ 96-well plates, and each plate was treated as a replicate. Each replicate PCR for sorted subsets received about 0.2 ug genomic DNA, equal to roughly 30,000 T cell genomes. The purified libraries were quantified using a Qubit 3.0 fluorometer, sized with a Bioanalyzer 2100, and then quantified again using the KAPA Library Quantification kit. Every immunoSEQ 96-well plate was sequenced on a separate single-read 150-cycle Illumina NextSeq 550 flow cell. The study's processing was this. Because only junctional sequences without quality scores were contained in the immunoSEQ output, filtering matching that applied to full-length reads could not be performed. To assign V/J genes and CDR3, sequences were annotated against IMGT germline references using PyIR, a Python wrapper for IgBLAST v1.9. Any read was removed if the V/J assignment was weak (E-value above 1e-6), the CDR3 was missing, or the read contained stop codons, out-of-frame junctions, or ambiguous translated residues. V3J clonotypes were defined as sequences sharing an identical inferred V gene, J gene, and CDR3 amino acid sequence. Percentage overlap between repertoires was calculated by dividing the number of shared unique clonotypes by the size of the smaller repertoire. RTK rarefaction, the Chao1 estimator, and Recon v2.1 estimates of unobserved clonotypes were used to assess repertoire richness. Generation probabilities for all TCRbeta clonotypes obtained by the gDNA method from several donors were computed using OLGA. Drawn from immuneACCESS, this table holds only the in-frame rearrangements with V and J called that TCRdb kept. Clones are partly lost; checked studies trace under half to an unresolved V gene and leave the rest unexplained. V and J calls and clone size come straight from that table; D and trimming were deduced from the DNA. The sample yields approximately 640,000 clones; around 72% were counted once. The ten largest clones take up approximately 1.8% of the sample.

Donors were healthy HIV-negative adults with no recently reported acute infections or vaccinations. Only Caucasian adults living in Nashville, Tennessee, USA were represented among the donors. CD4+ T cells were enriched through magnetic negative selection, after which naive cells were positively selected on CD45RA and the remaining negative fraction served as the memory subset. Blood was collected by leukapheresis, and PBMCs were isolated by Ficoll-Histopaque density gradient centrifugation and then cryopreserved in liquid nitrogen vapor phase. Analytical flow cytometry was used to check the purity and quantity of each magnetically sorted T cell population. Each sorted fraction had its genomic DNA isolated and then quantified by UV absorbance on a Nanodrop 2000c. Sequenced sample: memory CD4+ T cells sorted from blood. The sample's cell subset or site label is to be understood as: CD45RA-negative fraction. This TCR derives from a woman in her twenties or thirties in good health.

The DNA is as follows: TGTGCCATCAGTGAGCAACTAGCGGGAGGCAATGAGCAGTTCTTC. Translated, this gives CAISEQLAGGNEQFF. The sequence joins TRBV10-3 to TRBJ2-1; the central 12 bases match TRBD2. CDR1 and CDR2, per the germline V gene, are ENHRY and SYGVKD. CDR3 length: 15 amino acids, cysteine to phenylalanine. Only CDR3 DNA is held: 45 bases, read in frame from base 1. The V end gives up 2 bases and the J end 6 bases, leaving 2 bases in the junction not matched to a gene.